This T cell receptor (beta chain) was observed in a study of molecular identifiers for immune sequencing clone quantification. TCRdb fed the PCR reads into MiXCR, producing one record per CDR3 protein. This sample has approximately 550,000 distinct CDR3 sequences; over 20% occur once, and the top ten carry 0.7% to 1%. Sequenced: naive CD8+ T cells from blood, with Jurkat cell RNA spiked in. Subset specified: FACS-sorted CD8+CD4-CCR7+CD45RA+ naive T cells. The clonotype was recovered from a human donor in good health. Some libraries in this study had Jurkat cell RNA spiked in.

The CDR3 DNA is TGTGCCAGTAGTATCTCCGGGACAGCACAAGAGACCCAGTACTTC. Protein product: CASSISGTAQETQYF. The gene calls are TRBV19 and TRBJ2-5; the match to TRBD1 covers 7 bases. CDR3 length: 15 residues. Germline V lookup: CDR1 LNHDA, CDR2 SQIVND (reference sequence). V shed 3 bases and J 2 bases; nucleotides not matched to a gene: 6.